One and the same sample provided the 18 T cell receptor beta chains below, sequenced in a study of T-cell memory formation after mild COVID-19. TCRdb reprocessed the 5' RACE reads via MiXCR and lists one record per CDR3 protein. The sample has some 120,000 distinct CDR3 sequences, about a sixth seen once. The sequencing input was PBMCs or a T cell subset sorted from them (not recorded which). The receptors here all came from an adult woman who had mild COVID-19 (a few samples of this study predate the infection). Cell type and time point are not known.

The V gene is TRBV29-1, the J gene TRBJ2-1; 8 bases align to TRBD2. CDR3 length: 20 amino acids. Germline V gives CDR1 SQVTM, CDR2 ANQGSEA. V lost 0 bases to trimming and J lost 0 bases; unmatched junction nucleotides: 16. The DNA of the CDR3 is TGCAGCGTTGAAGATGGGTCAGCGGGGGACCCAGGCCGCTCCTACAATGAGCAGTTCTTC. Amino acids: CSVEDGSAGDPGRSYNEQFF.

As concerns this clonotype: An end of the junction does not agree with germline; a read error may underlie this. This rearrangement joins TRBV2 to TRBJ2-1; perhaps D is TRBD1 or TRBD2 (5 bases each). The CDR3 sequence is 13 residues long. CDR1 SNHLY and CDR2 FYNNEI come from the germline V gene. The CDR3 spells CASTEGELAEQFF. The CDR3 nucleotides read TGTGCCAGCACTGAAGGGGAGCTAGCTGAGCAGTTCTTC. The full variable domain, completed using reference TRBV2 and TRBJ2-1, is EPEVTQTPSHQVTQMGQEVILRCVPISNHLYFYWYRQILGQKVEFLVSFYNNEISEKSEIFDDQFSVERPDGSNFTLKIRSTKLEDSAMYFCASTEGELAEQFFGPGTRLTVL.

The chain links TRBV7-9 to TRBJ2-1, with D perhaps given as TRBD1 or TRBD2 (5 bases each). Germline values: CDR1 SEHNR, CDR2 FQNEAQ (reference sequence). This CDR3 is 16 amino acids long. V shed 5 bases and J shed 7 bases, with 21 bases lying between them. The CDR3 DNA follows: TGTGCCAGCAGCCCCGTGGGGGAGAGGGGTAGAAATGAGCAGTTCTTC. Translated, it gives CASSPVGERGRNEQFF.

This clonotype has a handful of counts. CDR3 in amino acids: CSVRTGDSYEQYF. The CDR3 nucleotides are TGCAGCGTGCGGACAGGGGACTCCTACGAGCAGTACTTC. The genes are TRBV29-1 and TRBJ2-7; 9 positions agree with TRBD1. This CDR3 region has 13 residues. The J segment lost 0 bases and the V segment lost 6 bases, leaving 3 bases of the junction unmatched. Germline CDR1 reads SQVTM; CDR2 reads ANQGSEA.

The DNA for the CDR3 is TGTGCCAGCAGCCGACTAGCGCAGAATGAGCAGTTCTTC. Its protein product is CASSRLAQNEQFF. V and J are TRBV12-3 or TRBV12-4 and TRBJ2-1; 8 positions agree with TRBD2. This CDR3 region has 13 residues. V shed 6 bases, J shed 7 bases, and the junction held 5 bases outside the gene matches.

The chain couples TRBV2 to TRBJ2-2, with TRBD2 identical over 14 bases. The CDR3 has 17 amino acids. The V and J ends lost 6 bases and 11 bases, in that order; junction bases with no gene match: 14. Germline CDR1 and CDR2: SNHLY and FYNNEI. The CDR3 DNA follows: TGTGCCAGCAGGGGCCTCGGGACTAGCGGGAGTGAAGGTGAGCTGTTTTTT. Translated: CASRGLGTSGSEGELFF. Combining the CDR3 with reference TRBV2 and TRBJ2-2 gives the whole variable domain EPEVTQTPSHQVTQMGQEVILRCVPISNHLYFYWYRQILGQKVEFLVSFYNNEISEKSEIFDDQFSVERPDGSNFTLKIRSTKLEDSAMYFCASRGLGTSGSEGELFFGEGSRLTVL.

This chain uses TRBV5-6 with TRBJ2-7, with 9 bases matching TRBD1. The trim removed 3 bases at V and 7 bases at J, leaving 17 bases unmatched. The CDR3 is made up of 17 amino acids. Germline V gene sequence: CDR1 SGHDT, CDR2 YYEEEE. This CDR3 is CASSSYGTGLYRAEQYF. In DNA, the CDR3 is TGTGCCAGCAGCTCGTACGGGACAGGGCTTTACAGGGCGGAGCAGTACTTC.

This clonotype came up many times. The chain links TRBV5-6 to TRBJ2-2, with TRBD1 identical over 8 bases. Trimming at V came to 4 bases and at J to 11 bases, leaving 4 bases not matched to a gene. The CDR3 totals 12 residues. Germline CDR1 reads SGHDT; CDR2 reads YYEEEE. CDR3 protein: CASSLTGGELFF. The CDR3 DNA follows: TGTGCCAGCAGCCTAACAGGGGGAGAGCTGTTTTTT.

The V gene is TRBV12-3 or TRBV12-4, the J gene TRBJ1-2, with D possibly matching TRBD1 (5 bases). CDR3 length equals 15 residues. Trimming took 5 bases from V and 6 from J, leaving 19 bases between them. For the CDR3, the DNA is TGTGCCAGCAGTCCTACTCTGGCAGGGAGGCATGGCTACACCTTC. Protein: CASSPTLAGRHGYTF.

The chain joins TRBV5-1 to TRBJ2-7, with a tentative D call TRBD1 (6 bases). V was clipped by 3 bases and J by 4 bases, with 17 bases between them. This CDR3 has 15 amino acids. Germline-derived CDR1 and CDR2 are SGHRS and YFSETQ. As DNA, the CDR3 is TGCGCCAGCAGCTCCGGACAGATAGTTTCATACGAGCAGTACTTC. Its protein is CASSSGQIVSYEQYF.

A few counts support this clonotype. CDR3 sequence (DNA): TGCAGTGCTACGGGGACAGGGGTCCAAGAGACCCAGTACTTC. Its protein product is CSATGTGVQETQYF. The chain is built from TRBV20-1 and TRBJ2-5, with TRBD1 identical over 10 bases. The germline gives CDR1 DFQATT, CDR2 SNEGSKA (reference sequence). CDR3 length: 14 amino acids. After removal of 4 bases from V and 1 base from J, the junction contained 3 bases not matched to a gene.

This rearrangement joins TRBV7-9 to TRBJ2-1; 8 bases fit TRBD1. Unmatched junction bases numbered 3, after V lost 5 bases and J lost 12 bases. Per germline, CDR1 SEHNR and CDR2 FQNEAQ (reference sequence). The CDR3 covers 11 residues. The CDR3 sequence is CASSVGTGQFF. CDR3 coding DNA: TGTGCCAGCAGCGTGGGGACAGGGCAGTTCTTC.

V and J are TRBV20-1 and TRBJ1-1; no reliable D call. CDR1 is DFQATT, CDR2 SNEGSKA, per germline (reference sequence). V gave up 6 bases and J gave up 0 bases, with 5 bases separating them. CDR3 length: 11 amino acids. CDR3 protein: CSALMNTEAFF. CDR3 sequence (DNA): TGCAGTGCCCTGATGAACACTGAAGCTTTCTTT.

This clonotype was seen a handful of times. The rearrangement joins TRBV5-1 to TRBJ2-1, with 7 bases lining up with TRBD1. The CDR3 has 14 residues. V lost 5 bases, J lost 5 bases, and 7 bases stayed unmatched. Germline lookup yields CDR1 SGHRS and CDR2 YFSETQ. The CDR3 protein is CASSRDSQHNEQFF. Written as DNA, the CDR3 is TGCGCCAGCAGTCGGGACAGCCAACACAATGAGCAGTTCTTC.

This clonotype was seen repeatedly, ten times or more. V is TRBV5-5 and J is TRBJ2-7, with 9 bases lining up with TRBD1. V shed 10 bases and J 0 bases; nucleotides not matched to a gene: 8. The CDR3 is 14 residues long. Germline loops: CDR1 SGHKS, CDR2 YYEKEE (reference sequence). CDR3 loop: CASAGTGTSYEQYF. Written as DNA, the CDR3 is TGTGCCTCTGCGGGGACAGGGACCTCCTACGAGCAGTACTTC.

Only a few counts were recorded for this clonotype. V is TRBV27 and J is TRBJ2-7; D possibly corresponds to TRBD2 (7 bases). The CDR3 is 19 amino acids. Germline CDR1 and CDR2: MNHEY and SMNVEV (reference sequence). V lost 0 bases, J lost 0 bases, and 21 bases lay in between. CDR3 sequence: CASSLSLRGGLGYSYEQYF. The CDR3 DNA is TGTGCCAGCAGTTTATCATTGAGGGGGGGTCTCGGGTACTCCTACGAGCAGTACTTC.

The sample holds a few counts of this clonotype. The CDR3 is CASSLAGRKDEAQFF. The CDR3 DNA reads TGCGCCAGCAGCTTGGCCGGGAGGAAGGATGAAGCGCAGTTCTTC. The chain employs TRBV5-1 and TRBJ2-1; TRBD2 agrees at 7 bases. V dropped 0 bases and J dropped 12; count of bases not matched to a gene: 12. This CDR3 contains 15 residues. Germline loops: CDR1 SGHRS, CDR2 YFSETQ.

This clonotype was seen only a few times. This chain connects TRBV5-1 to TRBJ2-4; possible D gene TRBD2, 7 bases. Germline V CDR1 and CDR2: SGHRS, YFSETQ. The length of the CDR3 is 14 residues. V was trimmed by 4 bases and J by 5 bases, leaving 13 bases between them. The CDR3 here is CASSAGGPQNIQYF. CDR3 coding DNA: TGCGCCAGCAGCGCCGGGGGGCCACAAAACATTCAGTACTTC.